Given below is one T cell receptor beta chain in context. Roughly 33,000 T cell genomes, or around 180 ng DNA, went into the sorted-subset replicate PCRs. The table came from immunoSEQ multiplex PCR; TCRdb's copy has only in-frame clones and leaves some out. The sample lists 500,000 or so clones, roughly 95% occurring once. V gave up 4 bases and J gave up 3 bases, with 22 bases separating them. Germline V gives CDR1 LGHNT, CDR2 FRNRAP. This CDR3 region has 18 residues. All participating donors were Caucasian adults from Nashville, Tennessee. The sample is drawn from a study of shared clonotypes between healthy human individuals.

Sequencing was carried out using naive CD4+ T cells sorted from blood. Described subset: CD45RA+ positively selected. V gene TRBV12-5 combines with J gene TRBJ2-1; tentative D call: TRBD2 (7 bases). This clonotype was obtained from a woman aged 25 to 39 in good health. In nucleotides, the CDR3 is TGTGCTAGTGGTTCCGACAGGCTCCTAGCGGAGAACTACAATGAGCAGTTCTTC. Translated: CASGSDRLLAENYNEQFF.